The rows below give T cell receptor beta chains drawn from one sample of a study of shared T cell receptors in the human thymus. TCRdb keeps only in-frame clones here, not all; method: immunoSEQ multiplex PCR. This table holds more than 550,000 clones, about 90% found once. These same records also appear under a second study, on human thymus T cells.

Sequences were obtained from thymocytes. The source of these receptors is a boy in the first two years of life with a congenital heart defect. Each CDR3 is given with its conserved first and last residue. D genes are given only for firm matches. A row's size may be missing; if present it is once, few, many or a size class.

NA	TRBV30	NA	TRBJ2-3	TGTGCCTGGAGTATAACGCGGAGAGATACGCAGTATTTT	CAWSITRRDTQYF
NA	TRBV10-2	NA	TRBJ1-3	TGCGCCAGCAGTGAGTCTTCCTCTTACTCTGGAAACACCATATATTTT	CASSESSSYSGNTIYF
NA	TRBV12-5	TRBD1	TRBJ2-5	TGTGCTAGTGGCCCAGGACAGGGGGAGACCCAGTACTTC	CASGPGQGETQYF
once	TRBV4-1	NA	TRBJ1-2	TGCGCCAGCAGCCAAGTCCGCAGGGTGGAACTTGATGGCTACACCTTC	CASSQVRRVELDGYTF
few	TRBV16	TRBD1	TRBJ2-7	TGTGCCAGCAGCCAAAGACAGGGGAATTACGAGCAGTACTTC	CASSQRQGNYEQYF
NA	TRBV6-6	NA	TRBJ1-4	TGTGCCAGCAGTTCCCCCCCCAGGATCGAAAAACTGTTTTTT	CASSSPPRIEKLFF
once	TRBV28	NA	TRBJ1-2	TGTGCCAGCACCCCAAGGGGTCAGGGCCGTAACTATGGCTACACCTTC	CASTPRGQGRNYGYTF
NA	TRBV5-4	TRBD2	TRBJ2-3	TGTGCCAGCAGCTTGGCAGCCAGCGGGGGGGGAGATACGCAGTATTTT	CASSLAASGGGDTQYF
few	TRBV25-1	NA	TRBJ2-2	TGTGCCAGCAGTGAACCAGGGGCCGGGGAGCTGTTTTTT	CASSEPGAGELFF
NA	TRBV4-3	NA	TRBJ2-4	TGCGCCAGCAGCCATAATGGGGCGGGGAGCATTCAGTACTTC	CASSHNGAGSIQYF